These 2 T cell receptor beta chains originate from one sample sequenced in a study of beta chain features in type 1 diabetes. The sequenced template was cDNA made from the entire isolated RNA. Sequenced by immunoSEQ multiplex PCR; TCRdb stores in-frame clones only, minus some. The table lists 250,000 to 350,000 clones, 11% of them singletons. Sequenced material: naive CD4+ T cells from blood. These receptors originate from a woman in her 30s in good health.

This clone was detected a few times. The chain links TRBV2 to TRBJ2-7; 8 bases are a match to TRBD1. Germline lookup yields CDR1 SNHLY and CDR2 FYNNEI. This CDR3 comprises 13 residues. Unmatched junction bases numbered 4, after V lost 9 bases and J lost 0 bases. The CDR3 loop is CARRDRSSYEQYF. CDR3 DNA sequence: TGTGCCAGAAGGGACAGGAGCTCCTACGAGCAGTACTTC.

This clone occurred a few times. This chain connects TRBV2 to TRBJ1-1, with TRBD1 identical over 7 bases. The germline V gene has CDR1 SNHLY and CDR2 FYNNEI. There are 12 residues in the CDR3. V gave up 4 bases and J gave up 11 bases; unmatched junction bases: 7. The CDR3 nucleotides read TGTGCCAGCAGTGTTCGACAGGGCGGCGCTTTCTTT. As protein: CASSVRQGGAFF.